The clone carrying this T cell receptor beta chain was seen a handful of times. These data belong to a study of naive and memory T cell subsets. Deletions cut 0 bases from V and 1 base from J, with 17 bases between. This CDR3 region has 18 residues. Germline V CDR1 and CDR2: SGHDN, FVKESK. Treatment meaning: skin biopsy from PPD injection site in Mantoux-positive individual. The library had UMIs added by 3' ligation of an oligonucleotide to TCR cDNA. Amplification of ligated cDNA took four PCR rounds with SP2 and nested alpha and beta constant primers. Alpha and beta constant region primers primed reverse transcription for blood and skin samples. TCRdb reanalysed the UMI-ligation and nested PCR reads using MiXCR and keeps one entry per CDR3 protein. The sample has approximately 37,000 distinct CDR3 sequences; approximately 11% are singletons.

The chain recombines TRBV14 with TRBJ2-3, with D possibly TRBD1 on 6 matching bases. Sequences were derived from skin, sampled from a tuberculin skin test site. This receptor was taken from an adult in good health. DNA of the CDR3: TGTGCCAGCAGCCAAGAAGAATCCCAACAGGGATGCACAGATACGCAGTATTTT. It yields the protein CASSQEESQQGCTDTQYF.